What follows is one TCR beta chain and its context. Its antigen target is currently unknown. Base qualities are not at hand, and no much larger clone is one base apart. The record originates from a study of blood T cell repertoires in COVID-19 (dated by TCRdb to the early 2020s). In the study overall: The collaborator samples originated in the United States, Italy and Spain and spanned the acute and convalescent phases of COVID-19. A freely available public database, intended as a resource for researchers studying the immune response to SARS-CoV-2, is where the repertoires were released. Deeply sampled blood TCRbeta repertoires from subjects exposed to, actively infected with, or recovered from COVID-19 were included in the dataset. The samples were drawn from the first 160 participants of the ongoing ImmuneRACE study and from about 1,200 subjects provided by 6 global collaborators. Sample metadata almost always included a de-identified subject ID, COVID-19 status, age in years and sex. The material from the prospective study consisted of cDNA or gDNA derived from T cells, B-cell-depleted T cells, or PBMCs. Where available, HLA class I and class II types were taken from metadata supplied by the sample provider and were not determined by assay-based typing. Results and caveats for the whole study, not just this receptor: The quantity of clinical and demographic metadata differed by source and by participant and was supplied without curation.

Participants in the prospective study were aged about 18 to 90 years, lived in 20 to 30 United States geographic areas, and enrolled through a virtual design. In the prospective study, cohorts were assigned on the basis of participant-reported clinical history obtained from a screening survey and a study questionnaire. Recovered participants in ImmuneRACE Cohort 3 were defined by two consecutive negative NP/OP PCR tests, clearance by a healthcare professional, or resolution of symptoms. In the prospective study, mobile phlebotomists collected whole blood, serum and a nasopharyngeal or oropharyngeal swab from each participant. Participants in the prospective study had the option to provide additional blood draws and questionnaires over an approximately 2-month period. Before DNA extraction, prospective study blood samples were shipped either frozen or at room temperature. TCRbeta CDR3 regions were amplified from genomic DNA using the immunoSEQ Assay, a bias-controlled multiplex PCR. On the authors' methods: Within the assay, amplification of reference gene primers was used to estimate how many nucleated cells each sample contained. To quantify the absolute abundance of each unique TCRbeta CDR3 rearrangement, sequence reads were collapsed and filtered. Productive Simpson clonality was computed per sample as the square root of Simpson's diversity index over productive rearrangements. The table was pulled from immuneACCESS by TCRdb, which kept in-frame rearrangements only. Such tables lose some clones; where checked, under half of the loss comes from unresolved V genes, and the rest has no known cause. V and J calls and clone size are given by that table; D and trimming were obtained from the DNA. This sample comprises over 120,000 clones, approximately 87% of them detected only once. The biggest ten clones account for about 11% of the sample.

CDR3 length: 16 amino acids, cysteine to phenylalanine. The kept DNA is CDR3 alone, 48 bases in frame from the first base. Unmatched junction bases come to 12, with V trimmed by 10 bases and J by 0 bases. Looking up the germline V gene yields CDR1 KGHSH and CDR2 LQKENI. The receptor chain draws on TRBV18 and TRBJ2-3; a stretch of 8 junction bases matches TRBD2. The clonotype was recovered from a man aged 60-69 years who had recovered from COVID-19. The sequencing input was PBMCs or T cells enriched from blood (not recorded which). In nucleotides, the sequence is TGTGCCACCTCTACGGCCCCTAGCGGGAGCACAGATACGCAGTATTTT. Translated, it reads CATSTAPSGSTDTQYF. The CDR3 plus the reference TRBV18 and TRBJ2-3 genes for the other parts give the full variable domain: NAGVMQNPRHLVRRRGQEARLRCSPMKGHSHVYWYRQLPEEGLKFMVYLQKENIIDESGMPKERFSAEFPKEGPSILRIQQVVRGDSAAYFCATSTAPSGSTDTQYFGPGTRLTVL.